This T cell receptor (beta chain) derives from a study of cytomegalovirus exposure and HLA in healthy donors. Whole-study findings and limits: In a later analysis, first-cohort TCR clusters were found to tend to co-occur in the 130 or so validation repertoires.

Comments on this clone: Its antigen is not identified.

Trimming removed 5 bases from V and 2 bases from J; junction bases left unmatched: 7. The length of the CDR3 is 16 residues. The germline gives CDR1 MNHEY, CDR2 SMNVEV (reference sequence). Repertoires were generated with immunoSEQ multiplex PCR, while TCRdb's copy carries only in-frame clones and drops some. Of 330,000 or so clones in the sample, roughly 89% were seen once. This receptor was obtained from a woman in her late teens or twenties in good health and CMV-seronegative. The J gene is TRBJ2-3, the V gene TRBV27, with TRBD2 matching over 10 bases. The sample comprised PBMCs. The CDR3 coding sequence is TGTGCCAGCAGTCCTCAACTAGCGGGGAACACAGATACGCAGTATTTT. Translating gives CASSPQLAGNTDTQYF.